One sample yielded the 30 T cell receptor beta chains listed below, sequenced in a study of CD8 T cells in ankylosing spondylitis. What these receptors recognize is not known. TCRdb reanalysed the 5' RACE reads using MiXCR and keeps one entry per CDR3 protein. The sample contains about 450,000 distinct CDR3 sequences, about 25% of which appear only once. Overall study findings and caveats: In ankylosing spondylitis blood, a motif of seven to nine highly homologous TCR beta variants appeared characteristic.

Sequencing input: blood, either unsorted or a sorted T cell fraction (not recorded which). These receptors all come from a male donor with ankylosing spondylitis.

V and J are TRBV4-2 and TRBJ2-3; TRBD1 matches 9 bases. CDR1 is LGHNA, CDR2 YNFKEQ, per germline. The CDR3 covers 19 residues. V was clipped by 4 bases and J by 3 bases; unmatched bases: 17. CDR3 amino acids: CASSPRPPQGAPSTDTQYF. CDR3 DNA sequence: TGTGCCAGCAGCCCCCGACCTCCACAGGGGGCCCCCTCGACAGATACGCAGTATTTT.

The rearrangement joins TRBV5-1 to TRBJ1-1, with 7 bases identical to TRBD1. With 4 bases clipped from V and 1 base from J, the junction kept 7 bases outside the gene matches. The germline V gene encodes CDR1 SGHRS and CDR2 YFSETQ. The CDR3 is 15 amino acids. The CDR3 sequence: CASSPQGGSNTEAFF. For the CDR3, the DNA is TGCGCCAGCAGCCCCCAGGGGGGCTCGAACACTGAAGCTTTCTTT.

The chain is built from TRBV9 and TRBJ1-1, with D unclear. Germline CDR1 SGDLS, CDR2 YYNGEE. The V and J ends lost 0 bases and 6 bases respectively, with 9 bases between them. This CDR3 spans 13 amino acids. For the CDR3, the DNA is TGTGCCAGCAGCGTAGTGGAGGAGGCTGAAGCTTTCTTT. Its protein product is CASSVVEEAEAFF.

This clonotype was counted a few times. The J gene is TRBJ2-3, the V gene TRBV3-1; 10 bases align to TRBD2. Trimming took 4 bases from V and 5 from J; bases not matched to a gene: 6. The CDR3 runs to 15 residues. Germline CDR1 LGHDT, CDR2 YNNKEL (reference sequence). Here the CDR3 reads CASSPSSGRRDTQYF. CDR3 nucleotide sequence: TGTGCCAGCAGCCCGTCTAGCGGGAGACGAGATACGCAGTATTTT.

This CDR3 is CASSQGGQGTEQFF. As DNA, the CDR3 is TGTGCCAGCAGCCAAGGGGGACAGGGTACTGAGCAGTTCTTC. The V and J genes are TRBV3-1 and TRBJ2-1, with 9 bases identical to TRBD1. There are 14 residues in the CDR3. V dropped 1 base and J dropped 9; count of bases not matched to a gene: 4. CDR1 and CDR2 (germline): LGHDT, YNNKEL (reference sequence).

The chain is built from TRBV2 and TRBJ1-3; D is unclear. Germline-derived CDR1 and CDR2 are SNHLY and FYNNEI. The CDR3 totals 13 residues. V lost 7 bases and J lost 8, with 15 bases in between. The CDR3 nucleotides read TGTGCCAGCAATTGGGCCAAGCCGGACACCATATATTTT. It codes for CASNWAKPDTIYF.

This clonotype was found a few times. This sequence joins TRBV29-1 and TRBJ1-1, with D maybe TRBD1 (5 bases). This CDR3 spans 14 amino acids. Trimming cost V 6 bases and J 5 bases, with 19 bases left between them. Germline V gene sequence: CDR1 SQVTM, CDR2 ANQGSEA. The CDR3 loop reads CSVLRGFAGTEAFF. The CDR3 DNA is TGCAGCGTCCTCCGGGGGTTCGCGGGAACTGAAGCTTTCTTT.

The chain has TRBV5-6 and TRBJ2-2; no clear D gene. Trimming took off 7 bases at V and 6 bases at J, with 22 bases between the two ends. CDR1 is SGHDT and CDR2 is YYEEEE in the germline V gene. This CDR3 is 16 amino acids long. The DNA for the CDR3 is TGTGCCAGCGGCCCCGTGCCCATTTACGGCGCCGGGGAGCTGTTTTTT. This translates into CASGPVPIYGAGELFF.

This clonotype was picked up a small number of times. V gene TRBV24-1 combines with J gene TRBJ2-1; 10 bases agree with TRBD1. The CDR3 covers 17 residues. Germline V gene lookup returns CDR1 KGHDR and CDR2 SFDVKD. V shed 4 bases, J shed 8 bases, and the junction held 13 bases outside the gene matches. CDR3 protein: CATSDPSGTGAGYEQFF. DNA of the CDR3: TGTGCCACCAGTGACCCCTCCGGGACAGGGGCGGGCTATGAGCAGTTCTTC.

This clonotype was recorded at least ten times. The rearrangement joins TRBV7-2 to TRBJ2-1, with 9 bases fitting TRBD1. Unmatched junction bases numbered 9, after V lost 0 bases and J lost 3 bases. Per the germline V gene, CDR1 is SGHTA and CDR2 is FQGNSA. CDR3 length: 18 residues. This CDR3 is CASSLADRGSSHYNEQFF. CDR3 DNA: TGTGCCAGCAGCTTAGCGGACAGGGGCTCTTCCCACTACAATGAGCAGTTCTTC.

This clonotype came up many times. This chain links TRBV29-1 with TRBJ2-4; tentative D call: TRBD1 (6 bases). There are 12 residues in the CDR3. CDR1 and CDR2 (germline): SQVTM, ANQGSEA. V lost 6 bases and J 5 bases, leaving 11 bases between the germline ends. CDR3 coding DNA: TGCAGCGTGACTTGGACAGAAAACATTCAGTACTTC. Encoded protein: CSVTWTENIQYF.

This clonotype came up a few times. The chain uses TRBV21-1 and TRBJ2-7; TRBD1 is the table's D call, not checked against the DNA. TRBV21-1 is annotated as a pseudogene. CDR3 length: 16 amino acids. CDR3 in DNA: TGTGCCAGCAGCAAAGGGGGAGGGGGCGCGACAGGCGAGCAGTACGTC. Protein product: CASSKGGGGATGEQYV.

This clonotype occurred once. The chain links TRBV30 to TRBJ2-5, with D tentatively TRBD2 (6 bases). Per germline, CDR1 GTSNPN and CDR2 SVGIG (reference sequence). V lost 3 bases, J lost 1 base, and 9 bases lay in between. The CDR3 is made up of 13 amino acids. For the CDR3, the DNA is TGTGCCTGGAGGCGGGGAGGCCAAGAGACCCAGTACTTC. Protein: CAWRRGGQETQYF.

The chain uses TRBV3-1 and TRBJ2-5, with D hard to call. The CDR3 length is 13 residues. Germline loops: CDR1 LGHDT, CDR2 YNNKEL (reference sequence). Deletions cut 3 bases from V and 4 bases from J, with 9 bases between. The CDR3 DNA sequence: TGTGCCAGCAGCCACCTCTCGGGAGAGACCCAGTACTTC. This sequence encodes CASSHLSGETQYF.

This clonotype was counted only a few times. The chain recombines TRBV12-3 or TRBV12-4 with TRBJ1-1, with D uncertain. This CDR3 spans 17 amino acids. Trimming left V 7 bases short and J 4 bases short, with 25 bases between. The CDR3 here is CASNYHYPFDAGTEAFF. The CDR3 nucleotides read TGTGCCAGCAATTACCATTACCCGTTTGACGCGGGCACTGAAGCTTTCTTT.

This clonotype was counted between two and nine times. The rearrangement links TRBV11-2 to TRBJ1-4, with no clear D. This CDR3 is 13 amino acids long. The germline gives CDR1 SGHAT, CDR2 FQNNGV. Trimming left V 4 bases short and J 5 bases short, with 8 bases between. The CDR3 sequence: CASSSQSNEKLFF. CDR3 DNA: TGTGCCAGCAGCTCCCAGTCAAATGAAAAACTGTTTTTT.

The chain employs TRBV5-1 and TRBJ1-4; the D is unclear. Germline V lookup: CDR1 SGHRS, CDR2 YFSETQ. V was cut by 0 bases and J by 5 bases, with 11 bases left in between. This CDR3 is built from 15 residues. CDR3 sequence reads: CASSLEPGSNEKLFF. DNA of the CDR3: TGCGCCAGCAGCTTGGAGCCCGGTTCGAATGAAAAACTGTTTTTT.

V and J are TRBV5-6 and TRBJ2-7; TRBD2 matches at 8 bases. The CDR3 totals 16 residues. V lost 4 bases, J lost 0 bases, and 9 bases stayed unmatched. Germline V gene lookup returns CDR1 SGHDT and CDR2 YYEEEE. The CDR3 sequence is CASSPSPGRASYEQYF. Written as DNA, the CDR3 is TGTGCCAGCAGCCCATCTCCCGGGAGGGCCTCCTACGAGCAGTACTTC.

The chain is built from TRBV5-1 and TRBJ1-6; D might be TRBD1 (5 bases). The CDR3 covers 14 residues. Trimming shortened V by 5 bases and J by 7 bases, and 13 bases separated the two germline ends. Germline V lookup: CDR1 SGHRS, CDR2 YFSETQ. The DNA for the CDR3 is TGCGCCAGCAGACGGGACGGGGGAAATTCACCCCTCCACTTT. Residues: CASRRDGGNSPLHF.

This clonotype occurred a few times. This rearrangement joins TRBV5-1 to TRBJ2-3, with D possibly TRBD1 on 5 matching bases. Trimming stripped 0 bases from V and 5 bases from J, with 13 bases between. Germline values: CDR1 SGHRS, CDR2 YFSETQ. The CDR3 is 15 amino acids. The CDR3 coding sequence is TGCGCCAGCAGCTTGGAGGCCAGGGCTGTAGATACGCAGTATTTT. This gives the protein CASSLEARAVDTQYF.

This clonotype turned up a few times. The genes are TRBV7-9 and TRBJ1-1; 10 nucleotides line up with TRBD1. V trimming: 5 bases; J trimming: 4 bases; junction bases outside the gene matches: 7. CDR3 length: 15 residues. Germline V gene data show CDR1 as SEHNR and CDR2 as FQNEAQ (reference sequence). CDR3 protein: CASSLRQGAGTEAFF. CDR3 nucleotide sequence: TGTGCCAGCAGCCTCAGACAGGGGGCAGGCACTGAAGCTTTCTTT. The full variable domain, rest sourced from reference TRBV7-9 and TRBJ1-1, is DTGVSQNPRHKITKRGQNVTFRCDPISEHNRLYWYRQTLGQGPEFLTYFQNEAQLEKSRLLSDRFSAERPKGSFSTLEIQRTEQGDSAMYLCASSLRQGAGTEAFFGQGTRLTVV.

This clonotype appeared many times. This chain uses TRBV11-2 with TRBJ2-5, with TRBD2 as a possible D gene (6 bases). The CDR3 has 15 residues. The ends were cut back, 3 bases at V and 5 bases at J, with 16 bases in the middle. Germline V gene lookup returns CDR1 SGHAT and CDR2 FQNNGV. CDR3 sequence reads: CASSFRDLGGETQYF. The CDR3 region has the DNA TGTGCCAGCAGCTTCCGGGACCTCGGAGGGGAGACCCAGTACTTC.

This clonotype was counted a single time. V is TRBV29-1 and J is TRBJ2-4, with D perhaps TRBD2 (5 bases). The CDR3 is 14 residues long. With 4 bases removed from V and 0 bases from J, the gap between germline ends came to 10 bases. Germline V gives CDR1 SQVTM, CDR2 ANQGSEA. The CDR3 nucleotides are TGCAGCGTTGCTGGACTGTTAGCCAAAAACATTCAGTACTTC. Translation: CSVAGLLAKNIQYF.

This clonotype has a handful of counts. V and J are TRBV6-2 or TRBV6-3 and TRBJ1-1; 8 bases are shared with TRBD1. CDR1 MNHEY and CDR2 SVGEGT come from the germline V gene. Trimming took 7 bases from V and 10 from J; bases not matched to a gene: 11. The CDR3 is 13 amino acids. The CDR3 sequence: CASTDRGTTRAFF. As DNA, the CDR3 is TGTGCCAGCACCGACAGGGGTACGACACGAGCTTTCTTT.

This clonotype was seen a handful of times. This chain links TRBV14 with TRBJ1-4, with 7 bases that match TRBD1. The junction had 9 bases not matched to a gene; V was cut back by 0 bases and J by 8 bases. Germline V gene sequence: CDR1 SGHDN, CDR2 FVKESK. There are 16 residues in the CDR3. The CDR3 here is CASSQDLGAGGEKLFF. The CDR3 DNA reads TGTGCCAGCAGCCAAGATTTGGGGGCAGGGGGAGAAAAACTGTTTTTT.

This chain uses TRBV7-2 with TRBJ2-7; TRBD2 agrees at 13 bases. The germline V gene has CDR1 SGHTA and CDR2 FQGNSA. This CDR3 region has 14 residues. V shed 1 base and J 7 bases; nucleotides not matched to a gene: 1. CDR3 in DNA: TGTGCCAGCAGCTTAGGACTAGCGGGAGGTGAGCAGTACGTC. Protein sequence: CASSLGLAGGEQYV.

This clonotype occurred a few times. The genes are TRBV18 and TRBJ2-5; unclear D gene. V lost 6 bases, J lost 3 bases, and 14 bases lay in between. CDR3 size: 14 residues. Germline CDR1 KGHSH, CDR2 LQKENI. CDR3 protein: CASSPGLVKETQYF. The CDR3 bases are TGTGCCAGCTCGCCTGGGCTTGTTAAAGAGACCCAGTACTTC.

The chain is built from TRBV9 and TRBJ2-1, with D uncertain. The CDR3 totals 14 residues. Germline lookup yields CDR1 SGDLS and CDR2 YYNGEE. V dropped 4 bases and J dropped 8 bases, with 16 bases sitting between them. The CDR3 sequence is CASSPRPSSDEQFF. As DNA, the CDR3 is TGTGCCAGCAGCCCCCGTCCCAGCTCGGATGAGCAGTTCTTC.

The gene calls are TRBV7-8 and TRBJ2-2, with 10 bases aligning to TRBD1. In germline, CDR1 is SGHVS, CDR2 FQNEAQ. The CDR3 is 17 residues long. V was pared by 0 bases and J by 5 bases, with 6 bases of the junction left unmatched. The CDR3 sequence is CASSLALDRGKTGELFF. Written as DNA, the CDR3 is TGTGCCAGCAGCTTAGCGTTGGACAGGGGGAAAACCGGGGAGCTGTTTTTT.

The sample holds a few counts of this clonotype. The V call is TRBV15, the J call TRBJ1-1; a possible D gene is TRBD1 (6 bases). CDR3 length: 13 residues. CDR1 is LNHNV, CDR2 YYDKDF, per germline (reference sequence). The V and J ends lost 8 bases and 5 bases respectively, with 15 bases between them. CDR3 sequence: CATSPQGRTEAFF. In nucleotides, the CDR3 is TGTGCCACCTCTCCTCAGGGGAGGACTGAAGCTTTCTTT. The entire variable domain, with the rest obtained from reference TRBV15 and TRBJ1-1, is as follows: DAMVIQNPRYQVTQFGKPVTLSCSQTLNHNVMYWYQQKSSQAPKLLFHYYDKDFNNEADTPDNFQSRRPNTSFCFLDIRSPGLGDTAMYLCATSPQGRTEAFFGQGTRLTVV.